This TCR beta chain was identified in a study of tumor-infiltrating lymphocytes in primary liver carcinoma. The CDR3 has 13 amino acids. Germline-derived CDR1 and CDR2 are SQVTM and ANQGSEA. Constant-region priming of 500 to 550 ng total RNA yielded TCR beta cDNA. Three nested multiplex PCR rounds, a slightly modified ARM-PCR, produced the libraries for TCR beta. It was with TRBV1-TRBV30 forward primers and a C-beta reverse primer that the first two PCR rounds were run, at around 9 cycles each. TCRdb called the multiplex PCR reads again in MiXCR, with one record for every CDR3 protein. The sample comprises about 110,000 distinct CDR3 sequences, approximately 78% of which are singletons, and under 25% rests with the top ten. Unsorted bulk tissue (about 20-32 mg) underwent RNA and DNA co-extraction. To note about this clonotype: Because the CDR3 is missing its conserved closing phenylalanine or tryptophan, this is likely a read error.

The TCR comes from a man between 35 and 55 years old with primary liver carcinoma and hepatitis B virus infection. The chain joins TRBV29-1 to TRBJ2-2; 7 bases agree with TRBD1. Material for sequencing was liver tumor tissue from sampling region 3. Subset given: tumor region T3, left-lateral pole. The CDR3 sequence is CSVEITGAGKLFC. The CDR3, as DNA: TGCAGCGTTGAGATAACAGGGGCCGGGAAGCTGTTTTGT.